This T cell receptor beta chain stems from a study of PD-L1 blockade in urothelial cancer (dated by TCRdb to 2016 to 2017). Broadly, across the study: Every patient began therapy around 2014 and was given atezolizumab 1,200 mg intravenously every 3 weeks. TCR sequencing covered pretreatment tumor samples and matched, serially collected peripheral blood taken before and after atezolizumab treatment. Patients had an ECOG performance status of 0 or 1 and had received between 0 and 3 prior chemotherapy regimens. Blood samples were analyzed at 3 weeks after treatment start (second dose) and at 6 weeks after treatment start. Some ten patients reached durable clinical benefit, while 20 or so patients did not. Blood samples gave a median of about 130,000 T cells and tens of thousands of unique TCRs, with a median clonality of roughly 0.08. An exploratory multi-omic analysis was conducted of the somatic, immune and clinical correlates of response to PD-L1 blockade with atezolizumab in urothelial cancer. In the same patients who had TCR sequencing, pretreatment tumors also underwent whole exome sequencing and RNA sequencing. About 85% of the 29 patients were males with bladder-origin urothelial cancer, and about 60% of the 29 reported a prior smoking history. Durable clinical benefit was defined as progression-free survival longer than 6 months, and TCR features were also tested against progression-free and overall survival. Pretreatment blood TCR-seq was available for twenty-nine patients, at least one posttreatment blood collection was obtained for roughly 24 patients, and tumor TCR-seq was available for roughly 24 patients.

Turning to this clone: Which antigen it targets is not known. No quality values exist for individual bases; no much larger clone is one base distant.

The CDR3 covers 15 residues, taking in both the cysteine and the phenylalanine. The read is trimmed to its CDR3 DNA, 45 bases read in frame from base 1. Deletion took 2 bases off V and 1 base off J, with a span of 11 bases between the germline ends. According to the germline V gene, CDR1 reads SGHTA and CDR2 reads FQGTGA. Synthetic TCR analog templates were spiked into each PCR to estimate absolute template abundance from read counts. Using the immunoSEQ assay, TCRbeta CDR3 regions were amplified from genomic DNA with bias-controlled V and J gene primers. Sequencing of rearranged TCRbeta segments was performed at approximately 20X coverage. Per the authors' processing: Sequencing errors were corrected by clustering, and CDR3s were annotated against IMGT so that V, D and J genes could be assigned. Only productive TCRbeta rearrangements were used in downstream analyses, excluding out-of-frame or stop-codon sequences. Clonality was computed as one minus Shannon entropy normalized by the log of the number of unique productive sequences. Fisher's exact test with Benjamini-Hochberg correction, at a threshold of adjusted p below 0.01, was used to find clones that differed between time points or between blood and tumor. Held by TCRdb, this immuneACCESS table contains in-frame sequences only and omits some clones. Under half of the omission traces to an unresolved V gene where checked; the cause of the rest is unknown. Clone size and V and J calls were adopted from that table, with D and trimming inferred from the DNA. The sample profile shows 95,000 or so clones; roughly 87% of them were found once. The leading ten clones occupy roughly 2% of the sample.

The full study reports these points: Because the sample size was small (n ≈ 30) and many exploratory analyses were performed, the results are intended to be hypothesis-generating. Improved progression-free and overall survival was associated with having pretreatment peripheral blood TCR clonality below the median. At 3 weeks after the start of treatment, tumor-associated TCR clones in peripheral blood had expanded more in patients with durable benefit (n of about 21, p = 0.022).

The time point label of this sample denotes: pretreatment peripheral blood. The cohort included 25 to 30 patients with locally advanced or metastatic urothelial carcinoma who were treated at Memorial Sloan Kettering on a trial protocol. Peripheral blood mononuclear cells were collected pretreatment and during treatment, with between 1 and 8 total time points obtained per patient. The Qiagen DNeasy Blood extraction kit was used to purify genomic DNA from total PBMCs and from tumor samples. PBMCs were collected pretreatment and during treatment, and were isolated and stored as previously described. This TCR was recovered from a man in his sixties with urothelial cancer. The chain couples TRBV7-3 to TRBJ2-5; the D region possibly corresponds to TRBD1 (5 bases align). The sequencing used PBMCs, collected around atezolizumab (anti-PD-L1) treatment. The bases are TGTGCCAGCAGCTTATCTCCAGGGTCCCAAGAGACCCAGTACTTC. This encodes CASSLSPGSQETQYF.